This T cell receptor beta chain was sequenced in a study of T cells expressing NK-cell markers. CDR3 length equals 14 residues. Each CDR3 protein gets one entry in TCRdb, which reprocessed the 5' RACE reads and gives no DNA. Its table lists approximately 460,000 distinct CDR3 sequences. The sequenced sample consisted of blood T cells: a sorted CD56 or NKG2C T cell subset, CD4+ or CD8+ T cells, or bulk PBMC T cells (not recorded which). V is TRBV12-3 or TRBV12-4 and J is TRBJ2-5; TCRdb calls TRBD1, which cannot be checked without DNA. The receptor comes from a woman between 18 and 75 years old in good health. The CDR3 loop reads CASSYTGGQETQYF.